Each of the 2 T cell receptor beta chains below was sequenced from the same sample in a study of human T cells and chemical hapten exposure. TCRdb re-analysed the RACE reads in MiXCR, keeping a single row per CDR3 protein. Of about 270,000 distinct CDR3 sequences in the sample, over 7.5% were seen once. Time point noted: pre-sensitization, week 0. Treatment here: therapeutic diphenylcyclopropenone sensitization with weekly scalp DPC. The input for sequencing was whole blood, taken in connection with sensitization to the hapten diphenylcyclopropenone (DPC). The receptors stem from a man between 18 and 35 years old with alopecia areata. Some clones in this sample may be carry-over from other donors' samples.

This clonotype was picked up a small number of times. The rearrangement links TRBV10-3 to TRBJ2-6; 8 bases align to TRBD1. The CDR3 sequence is 17 residues long. CDR1 is ENHRY, CDR2 SYGVKD, per germline. The ends lost 6 bases at V and 0 bases at J; junction bases unmatched: 7. CDR3 in DNA: TGTGCCATCAGATCGGGACAGGTAGACTCTGGGGCCAACGTCCTGACTTTC. It translates to CAIRSGQVDSGANVLTF.

This clonotype appeared many times. V is TRBV7-8 and J is TRBJ1-2, with D hard to call. The ends were cut back, 5 bases at V and 6 bases at J, with 19 bases in the middle. The CDR3 is 15 residues long. Germline CDR1 reads SGHVS; CDR2 reads FQNEAQ. CDR3 sequence reads: CASSNLGTAKDGYTF. CDR3 coding DNA: TGTGCCAGCAGCAATCTAGGCACGGCGAAAGATGGCTACACCTTC. Based on the CDR3 plus reference TRBV7-8 and TRBJ1-2, the full variable domain is GAGVSQSPRYKVAKRGQDVALRCDPISGHVSLFWYQQALGQGPEFLTYFQNEAQLDKSGLPSDRFFAERPEGSVSTLKIQRTQQEDSAVYLCASSNLGTAKDGYTFGSGTRLTVV.